The 31 T cell receptor beta chains reported below all come from one sample, sequenced in a study of lymphopenia after photon versus proton radiotherapy. Produced via immunoSEQ multiplex PCR; TCRdb's table is partial and in-frame only. The repertoire has 35,000 to 45,000 clones, more than 75% of them found once; the top ten carry around 2.9%. The sequencing here drew on peripheral blood, taken from a patient treated with photon-based radiotherapy. The receptors derive from a man in his fifties with gastric cancer.

The rearrangement links TRBV11-2 to TRBJ2-7; perhaps TRBD2 as D (6 bases). The CDR3 length is 16 residues. The V and J ends lost 4 bases and 3 bases respectively, with 19 bases between them. Germline V CDR1 and CDR2: SGHAT, FQNNGV. The CDR3 sequence: CASSSLTRRFNYEQYF. For the CDR3, the DNA is TGTGCCAGCAGCTCGTTGACTAGGCGGTTCAACTACGAGCAGTACTTC.

The chain has TRBV30 and TRBJ2-7; D gene ambiguous. This CDR3 comprises 11 residues. V lost 1 base and J lost 7, with 8 bases in between. Germline values: CDR1 GTSNPN, CDR2 SVGIG (reference sequence). In nucleotides, the CDR3 is TGTGCCTGGAGTGACCTGGGGGAGCAGTACTTC. This gives the protein CAWSDLGEQYF.

The chain is built from TRBV5-1 and TRBJ1-4; D possibly corresponds to TRBD1 (5 bases). In germline, CDR1 is SGHRS, CDR2 YFSETQ. The CDR3 runs to 15 residues. The V gene lost 1 base and the J gene lost 0 bases, with 7 bases spanning the gap. The CDR3 protein is CASSLQGPTNEKLFF. Written as DNA, the CDR3 is TGCGCCAGCAGCTTGCAGGGCCCAACTAATGAAAAACTGTTTTTT.

This clone was seen once. The V and J genes are TRBV7-9 and TRBJ2-1, with no clear D. The CDR3 is made up of 12 amino acids. Trimming left V 3 bases short and J 7 bases short, with 7 bases between. Germline V gene sequence: CDR1 SEHNR, CDR2 FQNEAQ (reference sequence). The CDR3 coding sequence is TGTGCCAGCAGCTTCGGACCGAATGAGCAGTTCTTC. Its protein is CASSFGPNEQFF.

The chain employs TRBV20-1 and TRBJ1-4; the D is unclear. Trimming took 6 bases from V and 13 from J, leaving 15 bases between them. The CDR3 contains 11 residues. Germline lookup yields CDR1 DFQATT and CDR2 SNEGSKA (reference sequence). The CDR3 region is CSALDTPLLFF. CDR3 coding DNA: TGCAGTGCCCTAGACACCCCCTTACTGTTTTTT.

The CDR3 bases are TGCAGCGTTGCGGGGACAGCCTCTAACTATGGCTACACCTTC. Its translation: CSVAGTASNYGYTF. This sequence joins TRBV29-1 and TRBJ1-2, with TRBD1 identical over 7 bases. The length of the CDR3 is 14 residues. V was clipped by 4 bases and J by 0 bases; unmatched bases: 5. CDR1 and CDR2 from the germline V gene are SQVTM and ANQGSEA.

The rearrangement uses TRBV27 and TRBJ2-5; D tentatively fits TRBD1 or TRBD2 (5 bases each). The assigned J gene may be wrong: the sequence end matches TRBJ2-7 better. CDR3 size: 11 residues. The germline V gene has CDR1 MNHEY and CDR2 SMNVEV (reference sequence). This CDR3 is CAARGVYEQYF. The CDR3 DNA sequence: TGTGCCGCCAGAGGGGTCTACGAGCAGTACTTC.

As regards this clone: Sequence at one end of the junction differs from germline and may be a read error. The V call is TRBV18, the J call TRBJ2-1; D ambiguous. The CDR3 is made up of 12 amino acids. CDR1 KGHSH and CDR2 LQKENI come from the germline V gene. As DNA, the CDR3 is TGTGCCAGCTCACCACCGACAACCCCTATGGTCTTC. As protein: CASSPPTTPMVF.

This clone was seen a handful of times. CDR3 coding DNA: TGTGCCAGCAGTCAAGACAGGGGGCGAACCTCTGGAAACACCATATATTTT. This codes for CASSQDRGRTSGNTIYF. The V gene is TRBV6-1, the J gene TRBJ1-3; 10 positions match TRBD1. The CDR3 has 17 amino acids. The germline V gene encodes CDR1 MNHNS and CDR2 SASEGT. J lost 0 bases, V lost 5 bases, and 7 bases had no gene match.

This clone was observed once. The chain uses TRBV29-1 and TRBJ1-2; D possibly corresponds to TRBD1 (5 bases). The CDR3 extends over 13 amino acids. Deletions cut 6 bases from V and 3 bases from J, with 14 bases between. Germline V lookup: CDR1 SQVTM, CDR2 ANQGSEA. The chain's CDR3 is CSVHPRGYYGYTF. The CDR3 bases are TGCAGCGTCCACCCTCGGGGGTACTATGGCTACACCTTC.

This clone was observed a few times. V usage is TRBV29-1 and J usage is TRBJ1-2, with D possibly being TRBD1 (6 bases). The V end lost 6 bases, the J end lost 7 bases, and 18 bases lay between the germline ends. Germline CDR1 is SQVTM and CDR2 is ANQGSEA. The CDR3 is 13 amino acids. This CDR3 reads CSVAYRAASGYTF. As DNA, the CDR3 is TGCAGCGTGGCTTACAGGGCTGCCAGTGGCTACACCTTC.

As DNA, the CDR3 is TGTGCGGGCGCGTCTAGGAGCTCCTACAATGAGCAGTTCTTC. Its translation: CAGASRSSYNEQFF. The chain carries TRBV6-1 and TRBJ2-1, with D unclear. The length of the CDR3 is 14 residues. Germline V CDR1 and CDR2: MNHNS, SASEGT.

The rearrangement uses TRBV27 and TRBJ2-7, with 8 bases that match TRBD1. The V gene end was trimmed by 9 bases and the J gene end by 5 bases; junction bases not matched to a gene: 6. Germline V gene data show CDR1 as MNHEY and CDR2 as SMNVEV (reference sequence). The CDR3 has 12 amino acids. CDR3 nucleotides: TGTGCCAGTGGACAGGGTCGCCACGAGCAGTACTTC. Residues: CASGQGRHEQYF.

The chain carries TRBV7-9 and TRBJ2-2; D is unresolved. The CDR3 has 13 amino acids. Germline-derived CDR1 and CDR2 are SEHNR and FQNEAQ (reference sequence). The V end lost 6 bases, the J end lost 5 bases, and 10 bases lay between the germline ends. Here the CDR3 DNA reads TGTGCCAGCAGTCTTGACGGAACCGGGGAGCTGTTTTTT. Translated, it gives CASSLDGTGELFF.

The J gene is TRBJ2-7, the V gene TRBV11-2; 12 positions agree with TRBD2. Trimming at V came to 5 bases and at J to 1 base, leaving 6 bases not matched to a gene. The germline CDR1 and CDR2 sequences are SGHAT and FQNNGV. The CDR3 has 16 amino acids. The CDR3 region is CASSPWTSGVSYEQYF. CDR3 sequence (DNA): TGTGCCAGCAGCCCGTGGACTAGCGGGGTTTCCTACGAGCAGTACTTC.

V and J are TRBV30 and TRBJ2-7, with D perhaps TRBD1 (5 bases). The germline CDR1 and CDR2 sequences are GTSNPN and SVGIG (reference sequence). V was clipped by 5 bases and J by 1 base, with 9 bases between them. CDR3 length: 12 residues. CDR3 in DNA: TGTGCCTGGGGACGGACATCCTACGAGCAGTACTTC. This translates into CAWGRTSYEQYF.

This rearrangement joins TRBV5-8 to TRBJ2-7; 8 nucleotides align to TRBD1. The CDR3 runs to 15 residues. Germline lookup yields CDR1 SGHTS and CDR2 YDEGEE. The V segment lost 0 bases and the J segment 5 bases; nucleotides outside the gene matches: 7. The CDR3 DNA reads as TGTGCCAGCAGCTTGGGGACAGGGATTCTCCACGAGCAGTACTTC. As protein: CASSLGTGILHEQYF. The whole variable domain, remainder taken from reference TRBV5-8 and TRBJ2-7, is EAGVTQSPTHLIKTRGQQATLRCSPISGHTSVYWYQQALGLGLQFLLWYDEGEERNRGNFPPRFSGRQFPNYSSELNVNALELEDSALYLCASSLGTGILHEQYFGPGTRLTVT.

The V call is TRBV10-3, the J call TRBJ2-2, with 9 bases that match TRBD1. The CDR3 loop spans 16 amino acids. The germline gives CDR1 ENHRY, CDR2 SYGVKD. The trim removed 5 bases at V and 5 bases at J, leaving 9 bases unmatched. CDR3 DNA sequence: TGTGCCATCAGTACCCCGGACAGGGGAAATACCGGGGAGCTGTTTTTT. It encodes CAISTPDRGNTGELFF.

This rearrangement joins TRBV28 to TRBJ1-4; D remains unclear. The CDR3 sequence is 15 residues long. CDR1 is MDHEN and CDR2 is SYDVKM in the germline V gene. V gave up 2 bases and J gave up 3 bases, with 10 bases separating them. The CDR3 loop reads CASSLIDESNEKLFF. The CDR3 coding sequence is TGTGCCAGCAGTTTAATTGACGAATCTAATGAAAAACTGTTTTTT.

The rearrangement uses TRBV19 and TRBJ2-5, with D hard to call. V lost 5 bases, J lost 2 bases, and 6 bases lay in between. From germline, CDR1 is LNHDA and CDR2 SQIVND (reference sequence). This CDR3 has 12 amino acids. The CDR3 sequence: CASSGLQETQYF. The CDR3 DNA sequence: TGTGCCAGTAGTGGTCTTCAAGAGACCCAGTACTTC. Drawing the rest from reference TRBV19 and TRBJ2-5, the complete variable domain is DGGITQSPKYLFRKEGQNVTLSCEQNLNHDAMYWYRQDPGQGLRLIYYSQIVNDFQKGDIAEGYSVSREKKESFPLTVTSAQKNPTAFYLCASSGLQETQYFGPGTRLLVL.

This chain links TRBV18 with TRBJ1-1; 7 nucleotides agree with TRBD1. Looked up from germline, CDR1 is KGHSH and CDR2 is LQKENI. J gave up 0 bases and V 2 bases, and 0 bases lay outside the gene matches. This CDR3 is 14 amino acids long. The CDR3 region has the DNA TGTGCCAGCTCACCAAGGGGGCTGAACACTGAAGCTTTCTTT. Amino acids: CASSPRGLNTEAFF.

This chain connects TRBV5-1 to TRBJ2-7; a weak D match, TRBD1 (6 bases). CDR1 and CDR2 (germline): SGHRS, YFSETQ. There are 16 residues in the CDR3. V lost 4 bases to trimming and J lost 6 bases, with 23 bases between them. The CDR3 region is CASSLHPRGQIVEQYF. CDR3 bases: TGCGCCAGCAGCCTTCACCCTCGGGGACAAATAGTCGAGCAGTACTTC.

J is TRBJ2-1 and V is TRBV5-1; 12 positions agree with TRBD2. The CDR3 has 20 amino acids. The V segment lost 1 base and the J segment 0 bases; nucleotides outside the gene matches: 11. CDR1 is SGHRS, CDR2 YFSETQ, per germline. DNA for the CDR3: TGCGCCAGCAGCTTGAAGTGGCGGACTAGCGGGGATTACTCCTACAATGAGCAGTTCTTC. It yields the protein CASSLKWRTSGDYSYNEQFF.

The chain is built from TRBV18 and TRBJ2-1, with TRBD2 identical over 14 bases. The CDR3 spans 17 residues. V gave up 8 bases and J gave up 4 bases; unmatched junction bases: 10. Germline V gene data show CDR1 as KGHSH and CDR2 as LQKENI. As DNA, the CDR3 is TGTGCCAGCCAGGGACTAGCGGGAGACGGACGATACAATGAGCAGTTCTTC. The encoded protein is CASQGLAGDGRYNEQFF.

This chain uses TRBV4-1 with TRBJ2-7, with a weak D call TRBD2 (6 bases). The germline gives CDR1 MGHRA, CDR2 YSYEKL. The CDR3 is 14 residues long. V lost 2 bases and J 2 bases, leaving 10 bases between the germline ends. CDR3 nucleotide sequence: TGCGCCAGCAGCCAATATGCGGGGACCTACGAGCAGTACTTC. Translating gives CASSQYAGTYEQYF.

The chain links TRBV19 to TRBJ2-5; 7 bases align to TRBD1. The germline V gene has CDR1 LNHDA and CDR2 SQIVND (reference sequence). V shed 5 bases and J 4 bases; nucleotides not matched to a gene: 1. The CDR3 loop spans 12 amino acids. This CDR3 reads CASSDRVETQYF. The CDR3 bases are TGTGCCAGTAGTGACAGGGTAGAGACCCAGTACTTC.

The chain couples TRBV21-1 to TRBJ2-1; the tabulated D call, TRBD2, remains unverified against the DNA. TRBV21-1 has pseudogene status. This CDR3 comprises 15 residues. The CDR3 sequence is CASSNVAGSLGEQFF. DNA of the CDR3: TGTGCCAGCAGCAACGTAGCGGGATCCCTGGGTGAGCAGTTCTTC.

This sequence joins TRBV25-1 and TRBJ2-1; 8 bases agree with TRBD2. With 1 base clipped from V and 3 bases from J, the junction kept 5 bases outside the gene matches. Germline V gives CDR1 MGHDK, CDR2 SYGVNS. The CDR3 runs to 16 residues. The CDR3 DNA follows: TGTGCCAGCAGTGAATTGGCGGGAGGTGGCTACAATGAGCAGTTCTTC. Protein product: CASSELAGGGYNEQFF.

This rearrangement joins TRBV4-3 to TRBJ1-4, with 7 bases aligning to TRBD1. The CDR3 is 19 residues long. Per germline, CDR1 LGHNA and CDR2 YSLEER. V dropped 4 bases and J dropped 2; count of bases not matched to a gene: 16. The CDR3 reads CASSPRGISGGATNEKLFF. The CDR3 nucleotides read TGCGCCAGCAGCCCACGCGGGATTTCAGGGGGAGCGACTAATGAAAAACTGTTTTTT.

The chain recombines TRBV6-6 with TRBJ2-2; 12 bases are shared with TRBD1. The trim removed 2 bases at V and 7 bases at J, leaving 2 bases unmatched. The CDR3 extends over 15 amino acids. Germline CDR1 MNHNY, CDR2 SVGAGI (reference sequence). The CDR3 bases are TGTGCCAGCAGTTACGGGACAGGGGGCGGCGGGGAGCTGTTTTTT. Translated: CASSYGTGGGGELFF.

The rearrangement joins TRBV19 to TRBJ1-5; D may be TRBD1 (5 bases). CDR1 and CDR2 (germline): LNHDA, SQIVND (reference sequence). This CDR3 spans 14 amino acids. V gave up 7 bases and J gave up 4 bases, with 14 bases separating them. The DNA for the CDR3 is TGTGCCAGTACCACTGACAGTACGAATCAGCCCCAGCATTTT. Protein sequence: CASTTDSTNQPQHF.